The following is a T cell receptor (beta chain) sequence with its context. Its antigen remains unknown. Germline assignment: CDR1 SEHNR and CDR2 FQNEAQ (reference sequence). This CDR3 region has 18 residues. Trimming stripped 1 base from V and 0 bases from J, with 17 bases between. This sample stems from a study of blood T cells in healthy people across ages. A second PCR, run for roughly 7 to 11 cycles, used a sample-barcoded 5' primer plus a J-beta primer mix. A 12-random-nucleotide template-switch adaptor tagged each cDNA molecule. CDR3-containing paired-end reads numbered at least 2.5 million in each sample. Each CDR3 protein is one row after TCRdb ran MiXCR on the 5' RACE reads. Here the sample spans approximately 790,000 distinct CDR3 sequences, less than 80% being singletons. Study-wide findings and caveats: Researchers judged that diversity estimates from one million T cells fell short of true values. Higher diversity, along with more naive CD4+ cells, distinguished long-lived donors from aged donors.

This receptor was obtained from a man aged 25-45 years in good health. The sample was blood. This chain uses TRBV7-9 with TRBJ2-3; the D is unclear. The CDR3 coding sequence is TGTGCCAGCAGCTTAGAACGACCTAGTCTGTATAGCACAGATACGCAGTATTTT. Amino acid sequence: CASSLERPSLYSTDTQYF.